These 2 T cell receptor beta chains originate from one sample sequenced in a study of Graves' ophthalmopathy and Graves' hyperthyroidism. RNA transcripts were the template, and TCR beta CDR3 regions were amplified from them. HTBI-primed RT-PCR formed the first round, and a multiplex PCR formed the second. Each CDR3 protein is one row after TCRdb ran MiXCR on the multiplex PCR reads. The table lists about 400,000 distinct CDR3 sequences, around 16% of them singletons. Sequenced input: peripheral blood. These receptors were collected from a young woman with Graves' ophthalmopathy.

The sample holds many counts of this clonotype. CDR3: CASGHDSSYEQYF. Here the CDR3 DNA reads TGTGCTAGTGGCCATGACAGCTCCTACGAGCAGTACTTC. The chain is built from TRBV12-5 and TRBJ2-7; tentatively, D is TRBD1 (5 bases). Germline V lookup: CDR1 LGHNT, CDR2 FRNRAP. The CDR3 extends over 13 amino acids. Trimming shortened V by 6 bases and J by 0 bases, and 9 bases separated the two germline ends.

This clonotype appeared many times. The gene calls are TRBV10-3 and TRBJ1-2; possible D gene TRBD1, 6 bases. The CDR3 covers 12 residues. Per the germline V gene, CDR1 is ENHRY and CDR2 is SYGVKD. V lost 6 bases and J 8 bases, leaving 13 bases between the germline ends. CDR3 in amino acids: CAIRTGSGGYTF. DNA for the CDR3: TGTGCCATCAGAACAGGGTCGGGAGGCTACACCTTC.